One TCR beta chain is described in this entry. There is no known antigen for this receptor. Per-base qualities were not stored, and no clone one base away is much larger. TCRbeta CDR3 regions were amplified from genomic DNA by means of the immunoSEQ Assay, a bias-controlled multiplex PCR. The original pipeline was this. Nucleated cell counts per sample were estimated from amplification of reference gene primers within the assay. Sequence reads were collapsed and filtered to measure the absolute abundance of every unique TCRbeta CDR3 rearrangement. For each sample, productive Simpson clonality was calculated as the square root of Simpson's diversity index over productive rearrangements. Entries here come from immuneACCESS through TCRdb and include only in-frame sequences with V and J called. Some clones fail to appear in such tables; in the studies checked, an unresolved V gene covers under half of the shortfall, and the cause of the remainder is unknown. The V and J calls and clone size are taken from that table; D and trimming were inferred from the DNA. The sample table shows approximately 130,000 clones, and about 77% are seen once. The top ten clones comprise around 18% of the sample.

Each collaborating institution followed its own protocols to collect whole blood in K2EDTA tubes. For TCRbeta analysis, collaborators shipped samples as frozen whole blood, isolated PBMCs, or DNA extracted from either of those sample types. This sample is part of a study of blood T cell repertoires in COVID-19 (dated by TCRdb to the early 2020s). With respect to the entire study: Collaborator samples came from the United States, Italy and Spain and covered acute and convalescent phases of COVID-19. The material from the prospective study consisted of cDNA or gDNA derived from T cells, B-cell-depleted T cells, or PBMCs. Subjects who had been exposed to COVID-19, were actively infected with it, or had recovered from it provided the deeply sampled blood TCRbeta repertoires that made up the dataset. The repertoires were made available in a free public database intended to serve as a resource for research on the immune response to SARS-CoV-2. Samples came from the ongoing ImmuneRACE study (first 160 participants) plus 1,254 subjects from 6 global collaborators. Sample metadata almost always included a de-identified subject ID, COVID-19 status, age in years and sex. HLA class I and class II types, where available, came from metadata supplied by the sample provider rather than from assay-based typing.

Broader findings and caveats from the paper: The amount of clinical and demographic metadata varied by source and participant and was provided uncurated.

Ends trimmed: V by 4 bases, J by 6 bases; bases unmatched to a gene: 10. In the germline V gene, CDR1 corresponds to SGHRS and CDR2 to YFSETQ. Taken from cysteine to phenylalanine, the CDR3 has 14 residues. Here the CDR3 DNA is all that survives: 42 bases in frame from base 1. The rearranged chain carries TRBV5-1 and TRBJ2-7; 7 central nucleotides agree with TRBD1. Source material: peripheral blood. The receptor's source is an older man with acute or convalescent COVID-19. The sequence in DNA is TGCGCCAGCAGCCCACAAGACAGGGTTACCGAGCAGTACTTC. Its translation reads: CASSPQDRVTEQYF. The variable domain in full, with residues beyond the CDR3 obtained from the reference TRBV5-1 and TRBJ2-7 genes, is KAGVTQTPRYLIKTRGQQVTLSCSPISGHRSVSWYQQTPGQGLQFLFEYFSETQRNKGNFPGRFSGRQFSNSRSEMNVSTLELGDSALYLCASSPQDRVTEQYFGPGTRLTVT.